This T cell receptor beta chain was sequenced during a study of blood T cell repertoires in COVID-19. Study processing details: By means of reference gene primer amplification, nucleated cell counts were estimated. Only in-frame clones appear in the TCRdb table, and some are missing; sequencing was by immunoSEQ multiplex PCR. That table is the source of V, J and clone size, and D and trimming were worked out from the DNA. The data contain around 48,000 clones, approximately 86% of them singletons. V was cut by 5 bases and J by 4 bases, with 11 bases left in between. Per germline, CDR1 LNHDA and CDR2 SQIVND (reference sequence). CDR3 length: 13 amino acids.

The source material was peripheral blood. This chain uses TRBV19 with TRBJ1-2, with D possibly being TRBD1 (6 bases). This sequence originates from a man between 60 and 70 years old with active or convalescent COVID-19. The chain's CDR3 is CASSLRGGYGYTF. The CDR3 region has the DNA TGTGCCAGTAGTCTCAGGGGCGGCTATGGCTACACCTTC.